The entry that follows covers one T cell receptor beta chain sequence. The CDR3 extends over 16 amino acids. CDR1 is KGHSY and CDR2 is FQNENV in the germline V gene. V lost 4 bases to trimming and J lost 1 base, with 15 bases between them. The table came from immunoSEQ multiplex PCR; TCRdb's copy has only in-frame clones and leaves some out. The top ten clones hold approximately 4.4% of a sample with tens of thousands of clones, roughly 90% of them seen once. The data derive from a study of technical replicates of blood from several donors. The sample was PBMCs. The TCR sequence derives from a human donor in good health. Some clones in this sample may be carry-over from other donors' samples. The chain joins TRBV16 to TRBJ2-3; D remains ambiguous. DNA for the CDR3: TGTGCCAGCAGCCCTCCGGCGACCCTAGGCACAGATACGCAGTATTTT. The encoded protein is CASSPPATLGTDTQYF.